This T cell receptor beta chain stems from a study of blood T cell repertoires in COVID-19. Overall study: Both acute and convalescent COVID-19 samples were obtained from the United States, Italy and Spain.

The CDR3 spans 15 residues. The V gene lost 3 bases and the J gene lost 7 bases, with 14 bases spanning the gap. Germline V CDR1 and CDR2: SGHNT, YYREEE (reference sequence). Using immunoSEQ multiplex PCR, the repertoire was profiled, and TCRdb retains in-frame clones only, with some absent. This table has around 94,000 clones, 80% appearing once. The receptor comes from a human donor in a cohort sampled during active COVID-19. Sequenced: peripheral blood. The chain links TRBV5-4 to TRBJ1-6, with D possibly being TRBD1 (6 bases). The CDR3 nucleotides read TGTGCCAGCAGCTCCCAGGGGACGGGGAATTCACCCCTCCACTTT. It codes for CASSSQGTGNSPLHF.